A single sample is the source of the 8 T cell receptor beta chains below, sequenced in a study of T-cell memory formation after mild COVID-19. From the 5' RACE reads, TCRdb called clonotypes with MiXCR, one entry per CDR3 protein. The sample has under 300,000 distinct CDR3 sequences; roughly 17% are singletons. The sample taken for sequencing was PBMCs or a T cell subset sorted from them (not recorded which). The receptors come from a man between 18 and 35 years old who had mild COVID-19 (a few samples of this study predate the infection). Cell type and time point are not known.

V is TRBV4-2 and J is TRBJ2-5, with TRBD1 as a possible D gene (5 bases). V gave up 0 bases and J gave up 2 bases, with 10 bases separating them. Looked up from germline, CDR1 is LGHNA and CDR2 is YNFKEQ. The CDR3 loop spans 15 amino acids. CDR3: CASSQEGHSQETQYF. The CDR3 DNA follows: TGTGCCAGCAGCCAAGAGGGGCACAGTCAAGAGACCCAGTACTTC.

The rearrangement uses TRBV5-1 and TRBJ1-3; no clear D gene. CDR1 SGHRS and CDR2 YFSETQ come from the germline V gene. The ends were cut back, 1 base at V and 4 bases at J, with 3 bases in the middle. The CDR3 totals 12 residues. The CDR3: CASSLPGNTIYF. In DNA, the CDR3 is TGCGCCAGCAGCTTGCCGGGAAACACCATATATTTT. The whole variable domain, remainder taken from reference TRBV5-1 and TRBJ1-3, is KAGVTQTPRYLIKTRGQQVTLSCSPISGHRSVSWYQQTPGQGLQFLFEYFSETQRNKGNFPGRFSGRQFSNSRSEMNVSTLELGDSALYLCASSLPGNTIYFGEGSWLTVV.

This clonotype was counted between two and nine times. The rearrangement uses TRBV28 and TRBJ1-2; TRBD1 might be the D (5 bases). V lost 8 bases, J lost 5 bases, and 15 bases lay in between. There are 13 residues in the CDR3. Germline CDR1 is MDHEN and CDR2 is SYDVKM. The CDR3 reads CASLGEIGYGYTF. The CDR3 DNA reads TGTGCCAGCCTAGGGGAAATTGGGTATGGCTACACCTTC.

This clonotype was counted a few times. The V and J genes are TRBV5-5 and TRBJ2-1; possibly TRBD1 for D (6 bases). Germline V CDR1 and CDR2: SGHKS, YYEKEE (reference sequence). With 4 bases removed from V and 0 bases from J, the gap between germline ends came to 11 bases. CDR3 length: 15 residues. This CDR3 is CASSPGTLSYNEQFF. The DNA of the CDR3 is TGTGCCAGCAGCCCGGGGACACTCTCCTACAATGAGCAGTTCTTC.

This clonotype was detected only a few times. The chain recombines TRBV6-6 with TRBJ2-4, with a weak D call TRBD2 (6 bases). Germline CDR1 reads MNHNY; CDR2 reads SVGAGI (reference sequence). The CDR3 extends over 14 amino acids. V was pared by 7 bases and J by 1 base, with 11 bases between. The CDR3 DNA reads TGTGCCAGCAATATACGGGAGGCCAAAAACATTCAGTACTTC. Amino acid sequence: CASNIREAKNIQYF.

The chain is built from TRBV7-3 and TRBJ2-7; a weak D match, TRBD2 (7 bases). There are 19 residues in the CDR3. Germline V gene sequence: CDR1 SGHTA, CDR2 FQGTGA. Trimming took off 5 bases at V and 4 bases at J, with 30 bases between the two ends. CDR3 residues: CASSLNTNLTGPGRYEQYF. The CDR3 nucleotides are TGTGCCAGCAGCCTGAACACCAACCTGACAGGACCCGGGAGGTACGAGCAGTACTTC.

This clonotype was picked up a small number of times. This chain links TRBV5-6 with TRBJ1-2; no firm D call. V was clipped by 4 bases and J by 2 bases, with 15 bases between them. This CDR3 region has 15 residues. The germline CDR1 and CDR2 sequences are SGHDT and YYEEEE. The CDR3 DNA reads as TGTGCCAGCAGCAAGCAAGGGCGCGCGAACTATGGCTACACCTTC. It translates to CASSKQGRANYGYTF.

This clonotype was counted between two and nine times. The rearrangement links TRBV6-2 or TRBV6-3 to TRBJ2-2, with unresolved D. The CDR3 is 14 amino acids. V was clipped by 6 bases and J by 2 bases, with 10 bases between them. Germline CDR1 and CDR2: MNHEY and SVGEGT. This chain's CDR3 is CASRRDGNTGELFF. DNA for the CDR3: TGTGCCAGCAGACGAGACGGCAACACCGGGGAGCTGTTTTTT.